Presented here are 18 T cell receptor beta chains from one specimen sequenced in a study of CDR3 diversity in severe acne (dated by TCRdb to the late 2010s). The library was generated by PCR. TCRdb shows the sequencer as Illumina HiSeq 2000. The public reads were reprocessed in TCRdb via fastp at Q25 and MiXCR, keeping in-frame beta chains. Under each unique CDR3 protein, matching rows form one entry showing the most common genes and DNA. For this sample there are more than 70,000 distinct CDR3 sequences; 45% to 50% appear just once. The ten largest clonotypes hold 11% of the sample. The sequenced material came from blood. The receptors were sampled from a male donor with severe acne vulgaris.

This clonotype occurred many times. The V and J genes are TRBV7-2 and TRBJ2-1, with a possible D match to TRBD2 (5 bases). Germline CDR1 is SGHTA and CDR2 is FQGNSA. This CDR3 has 13 residues. With 4 bases removed from V and 7 bases from J, the gap between germline ends came to 11 bases. The CDR3 DNA reads TGTGCCAGCAGCTCCACTAGGACGAATGAGCAGTTCTTC. Its protein product is CASSSTRTNEQFF.

This clonotype was observed a few times. This chain uses TRBV9 with TRBJ2-1; 9 nucleotides line up with TRBD2. The CDR3 has 16 residues. The trim removed 0 bases at V and 3 bases at J, leaving 4 bases unmatched. The V gene's germline CDR1 is SGDLS and CDR2 YYNGEE. The CDR3 region has the DNA TGTGCCAGCAGCGTAGTACCAGCGGGAGGCTACAATGAGCAGTTCTTC. Translated, it gives CASSVVPAGGYNEQFF. The complete variable domain, with remaining parts taken from reference TRBV9 and TRBJ2-1, reads DSGVTQTPKHLITATGQRVTLRCSPRSGDLSVYWYQQSLDQGLQFLIQYYNGEERAKGNILERFSAQQFPDLHSELNLSSLELGDSALYFCASSVVPAGGYNEQFFGPGTRLTVL.

The chain links TRBV12-3 or TRBV12-4 to TRBJ2-5; possibly TRBD2 for D (6 bases). The CDR3 runs to 13 residues. V was trimmed by 5 bases and J by 2 bases, leaving 9 bases between them. The CDR3 bases are TGTGCCAGCAGTCCCCGGGAGCAAGAGACCCAGTACTTC. Its translation is CASSPREQETQYF.

The V and J genes are TRBV2 and TRBJ2-6; D remains ambiguous. This CDR3 has 23 residues. With 1 base removed from V and 0 bases from J, the gap between germline ends came to 28 bases. Per the germline V gene, CDR1 is SNHLY and CDR2 is FYNNEI. The CDR3 DNA reads TGTGCCAGCAGTGAAGTCGGTTTGGAATTCCTTGTTCCCCGGAGCTCTGGGGCCAACGTCCTGACTTTC. Translated: CASSEVGLEFLVPRSSGANVLTF.

With regard to this clonotype: This may come from a read error, since a much larger clone is one base off. V usage is TRBV6-7 and J usage is TRBJ2-7; D remains unclear. TRBV6-7 is identified as an open reading frame with a role that is uncertain. Trimming took off 8 bases at V and 1 base at J, with 18 bases between the two ends. The CDR3 is 15 residues long. CDR3 in amino acids: CASGDIRPVSYEQYF. The DNA of the CDR3 is TGTGCCAGCGGTGATATCCGGCCAGTTTCCTACGAGCAGTACTTC.

Comment on this clonotype: A read error may explain this, as a much larger clone is one base away. The gene calls are TRBV2 and TRBJ2-1; the D is unclear. The V gene's germline CDR1 is SNHLY and CDR2 FYNNEI. V was clipped by 4 bases and J by 10 bases, with 5 bases between them. The CDR3 loop spans 10 amino acids. CDR3 bases: TGTGCCAGCAGTGTGGTCGAGCAGTTCTTC. This gives the protein CASSVVEQFF.

Only one count was recorded for this clonotype. This chain uses TRBV29-1 with TRBJ1-4, with 8 bases that match TRBD1. V shed 6 bases, J shed 8 bases, and the junction held 8 bases outside the gene matches. CDR1 is SQVTM and CDR2 is ANQGSEA in the germline V gene. The CDR3 loop spans 13 amino acids. The CDR3 sequence is CSVQKQGAEKLFF. CDR3 DNA sequence: TGCAGCGTCCAGAAGCAGGGGGCGGAAAAACTGTTTTTT.

This clonotype was counted a few times. The chain carries TRBV25-1 and TRBJ1-5; 7 nucleotides align to TRBD1. Germline V gene data show CDR1 as MGHDK and CDR2 as SYGVNS. With V trimmed by 6 bases and J by 8 bases, 4 bases remained unmatched. This CDR3 comprises 12 residues. CDR3 nucleotide sequence: TGTGCCAGCAGCAGGGGGAGTGAGCCCCAGCATTTT. The encoded protein is CASSRGSEPQHF.

In regard to this clonotype: At one end the junction does not follow the germline gene, possibly because of a read error. The chain combines TRBV15 with TRBJ2-1, with D possibly matching TRBD2 (7 bases). In germline, CDR1 is LNHNV, CDR2 YYDKDF (reference sequence). This CDR3 is built from 15 residues. The CDR3 loop reads CATSNPRGAYNGQFF. In DNA, the CDR3 is TGTGCCACCAGCAACCCTCGGGGGGCCTACAATGGGCAGTTCTTC.

Concerning this clonotype itself: With a much larger clone just one base away, this may be a read error. The conserved phenylalanine or tryptophan normally closing the CDR3 is absent here, so this likely arose from a read error. This chain uses TRBV7-2 with TRBJ1-1; TRBD1 is a possible D gene (5 bases). The CDR3 spans 13 residues. Trimming took off 5 bases at V and 1 base at J, with 8 bases between the two ends. CDR1 and CDR2 from the germline V gene are SGHTA and FQGNSA. CDR3 nucleotide sequence: TGTGCCAGCAGCATCCAGGGGAACACTGAAGCTTTCTCT. Amino acid sequence: CASSIQGNTEAFS.

This clonotype was seen once. This sequence may be a read error, since a much larger clone differs from it by one base. J is TRBJ1-3 and V is TRBV20-1, with D possibly TRBD1 on 5 matching bases. The CDR3 loop spans 14 amino acids. Germline CDR1 is DFQATT and CDR2 is SNEGSKA (reference sequence). CDR3 sequence reads: CSARSGYFGNTLYF. CDR3 nucleotides: TGCAGTGCTAGGTCAGGGTACTTTGGAAACACCTTATATTTT.

This clonotype has a single count. The chain recombines TRBV25-1 with TRBJ2-5; D ambiguous. The CDR3 is made up of 15 amino acids. Per the germline V gene, CDR1 is MGHDK and CDR2 is SYGVNS. Trimming shortened V by 5 bases and J by 2 bases, and 15 bases separated the two germline ends. The CDR3 reads CASSLGGSRQETQYF. The CDR3 nucleotides are TGTGCCAGCAGTTTAGGTGGGTCCAGGCAAGAGACCCAGTACTTC.

V and J are TRBV3-1 and TRBJ2-1; D might be TRBD1 (5 bases). Deletions cut 1 base from V and 6 bases from J, with 7 bases between. This CDR3 contains 13 residues. Germline V gives CDR1 LGHDT, CDR2 YNNKEL (reference sequence). CDR3 nucleotides: TGTGCCAGCAGCCAAGGGACACGCAATGAGCAGTTCTTC. It codes for CASSQGTRNEQFF.

This clonotype was seen repeatedly, ten times or more. The rearrangement uses TRBV12-3 or TRBV12-4 and TRBJ2-1; 9 bases map to TRBD1. V lost 5 bases to trimming and J lost 5 bases; unmatched junction nucleotides: 4. This CDR3 region has 14 residues. The CDR3 loop reads CASSIGQGNNEQFF. CDR3 nucleotides: TGTGCCAGCAGTATTGGACAGGGGAACAATGAGCAGTTCTTC.

Concerning this clonotype itself: This may arise from a read error, as a much more abundant clone is one base away. Written as DNA, the CDR3 is TGCGCCAGTGGGGGACAGAACACCGGGGAGCTGCTTTTT. Translating gives CASGGQNTGELLF. The rearrangement links TRBV10-1 to TRBJ2-2, with TRBD1 matching over 7 bases. This CDR3 region has 13 residues. The germline CDR1 and CDR2 sequences are WNHNN and SYGVQD (reference sequence).

Concerning this clonotype: One junction end does not reproduce the germline sequence, and a read error may be involved. V is TRBV20-1 and J is TRBJ2-1; 13 positions match TRBD2. Germline-derived CDR1 and CDR2 are DFQATT and SNEGSKA (reference sequence). This CDR3 region has 15 residues. In DNA, the CDR3 is TGCGGTGCTAGAGATGGGACTAGCGGGAAATATGAGCAGTTCTTC. It codes for CGARDGTSGKYEQFF.

A note on this clonotype: This sequence may be a read error, since a much larger clone differs from it by one base. The chain links TRBV5-1 to TRBJ1-6, with a weak D call TRBD1 (6 bases). The CDR3 loop spans 15 amino acids. Per the germline V gene, CDR1 is SGHRS and CDR2 is YFSETQ. Here the CDR3 DNA reads TGTGCCAGCAGCTTGGCAAGCGACAGGAGTTCACCCCTCCACTTT. Translation: CASSLASDRSSPLHF.

This chain uses TRBV11-3 with TRBJ2-7; the D gene could be TRBD1 or TRBD2 (5 bases each). V lost 5 bases to trimming and J lost 5 bases, with 13 bases between them. The CDR3 contains 13 residues. Germline CDR1 is SGHNT and CDR2 is YENEEA. This CDR3 reads CASSHRQTNEQYF. DNA of the CDR3: TGTGCCAGCAGCCACCGACAGACTAACGAGCAGTACTTC.